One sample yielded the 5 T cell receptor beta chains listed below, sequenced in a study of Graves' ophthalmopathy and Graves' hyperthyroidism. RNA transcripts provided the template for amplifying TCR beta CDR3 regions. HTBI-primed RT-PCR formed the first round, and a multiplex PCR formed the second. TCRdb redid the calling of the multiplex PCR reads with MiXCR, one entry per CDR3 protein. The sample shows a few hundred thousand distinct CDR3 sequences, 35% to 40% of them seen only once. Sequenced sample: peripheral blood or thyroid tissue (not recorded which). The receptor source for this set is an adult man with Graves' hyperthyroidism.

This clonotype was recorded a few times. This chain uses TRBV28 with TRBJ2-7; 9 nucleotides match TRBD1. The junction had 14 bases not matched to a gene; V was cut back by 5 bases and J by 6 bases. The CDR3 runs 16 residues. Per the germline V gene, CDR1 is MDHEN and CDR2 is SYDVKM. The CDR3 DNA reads TGTGCCAGCAGTCAGCCGGGACAGGGAATTGAAGGCGAGCAGTACTTC. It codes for CASSQPGQGIEGEQYF.

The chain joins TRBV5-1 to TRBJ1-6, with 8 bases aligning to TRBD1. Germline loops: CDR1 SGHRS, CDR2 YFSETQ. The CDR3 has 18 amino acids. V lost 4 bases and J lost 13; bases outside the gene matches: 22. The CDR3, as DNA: TGCGCCAGCAGCCCCGAGATCAGGGACAGGCTCCTTCTTTCGCCCCTCCACTTT. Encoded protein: CASSPEIRDRLLLSPLHF.

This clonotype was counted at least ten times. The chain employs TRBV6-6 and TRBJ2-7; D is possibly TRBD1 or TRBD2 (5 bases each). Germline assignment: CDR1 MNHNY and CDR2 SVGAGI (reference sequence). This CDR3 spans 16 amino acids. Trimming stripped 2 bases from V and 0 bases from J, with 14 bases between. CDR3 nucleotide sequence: TGTGCCAGCAGTTACGAGGCCGGGACCGCCTCCTACGAGCAGTACTTC. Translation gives CASSYEAGTASYEQYF.

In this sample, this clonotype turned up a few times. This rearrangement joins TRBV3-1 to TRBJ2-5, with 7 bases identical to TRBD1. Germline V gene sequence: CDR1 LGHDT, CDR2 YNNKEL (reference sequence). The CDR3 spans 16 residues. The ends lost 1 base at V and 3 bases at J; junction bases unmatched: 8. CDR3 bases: TGTGCCAGCAGCCAAGCCCGTGTCAGGGGGAAAGAGACCCAGTACTTC. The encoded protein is CASSQARVRGKETQYF.

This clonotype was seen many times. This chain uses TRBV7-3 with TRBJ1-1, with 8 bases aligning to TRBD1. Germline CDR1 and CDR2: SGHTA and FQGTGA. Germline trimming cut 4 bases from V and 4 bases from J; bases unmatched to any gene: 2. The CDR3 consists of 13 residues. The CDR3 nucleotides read TGTGCCAGCAGCTCTCAGGGGGCCACTGAAGCTTTCTTT. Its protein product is CASSSQGATEAFF.